This T cell receptor (beta chain) derives from a study of T-cell reconstitution after alpha-beta-depleted transplantation in children. J lost 0 bases, V lost 1 base, and 12 bases had no gene match. This CDR3 spans 17 amino acids. CDR1 is DFQATT and CDR2 is SNEGSKA in the germline V gene (reference sequence). This clonotype was recorded a few times. Preparation of the TCRbeta library was carried out with unique molecular identifiers. TCRdb re-called the PCR reads with MiXCR, one entry per CDR3 protein. In the table there are fewer than 450,000 distinct CDR3 sequences, around 15% of which are singletons.

The sample here was PBMCs, mostly from graft donor cells, taken 360 days after TCRalphabeta/CD19-depleted stem cell transplant. This chain connects TRBV20-1 to TRBJ2-7; 7 nucleotides line up with TRBD1. This TCR came from a male patient between 2 and 15 years old who had a stem cell transplant for acute lymphoblastic leukemia, so the T cells may come from the graft donor. CDR3: CSARVRGTALISYEQYF. The CDR3 region has the DNA TGCAGTGCTAGAGTTAGGGGGACAGCGCTTATCTCCTACGAGCAGTACTTC.